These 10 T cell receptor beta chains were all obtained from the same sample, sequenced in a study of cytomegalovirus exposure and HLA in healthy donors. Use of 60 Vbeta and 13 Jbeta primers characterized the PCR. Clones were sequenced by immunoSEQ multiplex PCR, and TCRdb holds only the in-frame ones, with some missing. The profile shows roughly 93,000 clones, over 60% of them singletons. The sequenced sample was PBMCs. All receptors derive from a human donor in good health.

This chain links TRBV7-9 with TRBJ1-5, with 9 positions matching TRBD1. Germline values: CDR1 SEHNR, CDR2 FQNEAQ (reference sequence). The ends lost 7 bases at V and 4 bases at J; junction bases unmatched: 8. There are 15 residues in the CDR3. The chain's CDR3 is CASKLSGQGNQPQHF. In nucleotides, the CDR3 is TGTGCCAGCAAACTCTCGGGACAGGGTAATCAGCCCCAGCATTTT.

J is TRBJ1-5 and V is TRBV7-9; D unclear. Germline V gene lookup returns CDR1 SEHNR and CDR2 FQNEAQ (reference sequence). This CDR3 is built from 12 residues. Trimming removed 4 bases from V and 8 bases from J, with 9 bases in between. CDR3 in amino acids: CASSYPSEPQHF. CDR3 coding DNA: TGTGCCAGCAGCTACCCATCAGAGCCCCAGCATTTT.

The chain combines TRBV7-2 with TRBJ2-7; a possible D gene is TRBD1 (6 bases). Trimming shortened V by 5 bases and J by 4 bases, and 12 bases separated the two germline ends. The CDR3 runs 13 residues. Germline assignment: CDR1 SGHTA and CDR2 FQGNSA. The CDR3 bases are TGTGCCAGCAGCCAAATCCAGGGGTACGAGCAGTACTTC. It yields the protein CASSQIQGYEQYF.

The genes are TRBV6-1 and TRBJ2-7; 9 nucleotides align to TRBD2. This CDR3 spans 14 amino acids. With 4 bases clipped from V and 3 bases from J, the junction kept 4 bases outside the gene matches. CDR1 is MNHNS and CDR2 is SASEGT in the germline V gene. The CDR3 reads CASSVARGGYEQYF. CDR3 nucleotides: TGTGCCAGCAGTGTTGCGCGGGGGGGCTACGAGCAGTACTTC.

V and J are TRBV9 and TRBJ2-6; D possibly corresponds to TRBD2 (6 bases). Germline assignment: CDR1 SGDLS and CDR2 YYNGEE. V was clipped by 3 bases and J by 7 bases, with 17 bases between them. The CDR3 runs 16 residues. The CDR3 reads CASSERGAGIANVLTF. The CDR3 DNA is TGTGCCAGCAGCGAGAGAGGGGCGGGGATAGCCAACGTCCTGACTTTC.

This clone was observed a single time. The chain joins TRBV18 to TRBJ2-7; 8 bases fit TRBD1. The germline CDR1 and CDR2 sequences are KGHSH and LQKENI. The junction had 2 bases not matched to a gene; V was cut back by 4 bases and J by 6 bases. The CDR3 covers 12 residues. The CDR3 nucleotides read TGTGCCAGCTCACGCACAGGGGGCGAGCAGTACTTC. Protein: CASSRTGGEQYF.

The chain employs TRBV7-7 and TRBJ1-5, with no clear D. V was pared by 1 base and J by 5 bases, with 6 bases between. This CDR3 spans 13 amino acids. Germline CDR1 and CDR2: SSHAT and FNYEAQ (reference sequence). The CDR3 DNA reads TGTGCCAGCAGCTTAGAGAGGGATCAGCCCCAGCATTTT. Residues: CASSLERDQPQHF.

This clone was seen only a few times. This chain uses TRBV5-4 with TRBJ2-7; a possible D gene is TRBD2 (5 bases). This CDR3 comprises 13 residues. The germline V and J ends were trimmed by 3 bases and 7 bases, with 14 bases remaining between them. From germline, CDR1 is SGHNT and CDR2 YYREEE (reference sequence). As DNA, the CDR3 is TGTGCCAGCAGCTCGATGACCAGAGGGGAGCAGTACTTC. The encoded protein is CASSSMTRGEQYF.

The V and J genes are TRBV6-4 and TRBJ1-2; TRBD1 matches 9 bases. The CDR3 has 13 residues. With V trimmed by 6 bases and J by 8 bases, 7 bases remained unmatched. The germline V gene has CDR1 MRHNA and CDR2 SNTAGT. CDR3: CASRRDRAWGYTF. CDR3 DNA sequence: TGTGCCAGCAGGAGGGACAGGGCGTGGGGCTACACCTTC.

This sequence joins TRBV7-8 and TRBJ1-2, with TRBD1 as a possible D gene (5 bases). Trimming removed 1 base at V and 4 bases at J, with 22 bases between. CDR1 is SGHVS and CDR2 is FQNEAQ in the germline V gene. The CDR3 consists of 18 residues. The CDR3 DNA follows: TGTGCCAGCAGCTTAGACATGGCAGGGCGGTTTTCTGTCTATGGCTACACCTTC. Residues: CASSLDMAGRFSVYGYTF.